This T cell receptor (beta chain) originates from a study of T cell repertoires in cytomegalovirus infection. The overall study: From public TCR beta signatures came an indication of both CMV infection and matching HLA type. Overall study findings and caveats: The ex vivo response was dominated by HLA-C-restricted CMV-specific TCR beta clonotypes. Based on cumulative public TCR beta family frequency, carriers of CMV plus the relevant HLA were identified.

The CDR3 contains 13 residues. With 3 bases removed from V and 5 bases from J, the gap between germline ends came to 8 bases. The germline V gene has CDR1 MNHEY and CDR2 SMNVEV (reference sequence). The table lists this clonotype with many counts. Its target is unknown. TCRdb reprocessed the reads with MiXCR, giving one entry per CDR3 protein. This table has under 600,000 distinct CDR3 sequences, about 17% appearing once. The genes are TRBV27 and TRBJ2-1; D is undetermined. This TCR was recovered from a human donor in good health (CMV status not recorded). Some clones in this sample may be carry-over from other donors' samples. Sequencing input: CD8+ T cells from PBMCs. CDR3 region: CASSFGVNNEQFF. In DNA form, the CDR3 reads TGTGCCAGCAGTTTTGGCGTGAACAATGAGCAGTTCTTC.